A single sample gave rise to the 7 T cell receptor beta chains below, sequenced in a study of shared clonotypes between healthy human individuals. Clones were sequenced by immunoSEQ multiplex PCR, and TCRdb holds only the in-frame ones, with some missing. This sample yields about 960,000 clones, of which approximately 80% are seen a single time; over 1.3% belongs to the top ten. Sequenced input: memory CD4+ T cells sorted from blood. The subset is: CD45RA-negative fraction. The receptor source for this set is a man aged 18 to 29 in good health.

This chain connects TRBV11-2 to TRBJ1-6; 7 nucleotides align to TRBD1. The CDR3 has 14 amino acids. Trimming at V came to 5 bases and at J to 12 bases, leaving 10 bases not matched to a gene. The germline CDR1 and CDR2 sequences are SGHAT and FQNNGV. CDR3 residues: CASSPRTGPLPLHF. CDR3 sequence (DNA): TGTGCCAGCAGCCCGAGGACAGGCCCTCTACCCCTCCACTTT.

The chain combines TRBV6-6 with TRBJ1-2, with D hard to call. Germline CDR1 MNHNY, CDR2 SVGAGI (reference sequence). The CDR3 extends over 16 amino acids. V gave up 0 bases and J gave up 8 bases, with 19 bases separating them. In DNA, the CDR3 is TGTGCCAGCAGTTACTCGATTTTGACGGTGTCGGAGGGCTACACCTTC. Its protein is CASSYSILTVSEGYTF.

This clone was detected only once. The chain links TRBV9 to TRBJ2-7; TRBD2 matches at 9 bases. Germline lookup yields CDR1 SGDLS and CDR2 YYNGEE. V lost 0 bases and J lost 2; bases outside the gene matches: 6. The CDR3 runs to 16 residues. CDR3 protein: CASSVAPAGGTYEQYF. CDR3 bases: TGTGCCAGCAGCGTAGCCCCAGCGGGAGGCACCTACGAGCAGTACTTC.

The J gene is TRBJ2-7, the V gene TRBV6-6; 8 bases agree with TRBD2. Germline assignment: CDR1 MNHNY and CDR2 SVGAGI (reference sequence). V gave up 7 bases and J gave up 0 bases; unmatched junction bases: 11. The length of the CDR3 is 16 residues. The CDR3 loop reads CASTIGGGKSSYEQYF. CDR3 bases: TGTGCCAGCACCATCGGGGGGGGTAAGAGCTCCTACGAGCAGTACTTC.

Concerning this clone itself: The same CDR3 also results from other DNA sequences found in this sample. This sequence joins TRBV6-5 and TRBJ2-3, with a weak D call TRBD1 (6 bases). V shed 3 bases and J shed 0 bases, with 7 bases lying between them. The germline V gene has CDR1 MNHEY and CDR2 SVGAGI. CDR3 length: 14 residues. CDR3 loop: CASSYRGSTDTQYF. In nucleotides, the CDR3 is TGTGCCAGCAGTTATAGGGGGAGCACAGATACGCAGTATTTT.

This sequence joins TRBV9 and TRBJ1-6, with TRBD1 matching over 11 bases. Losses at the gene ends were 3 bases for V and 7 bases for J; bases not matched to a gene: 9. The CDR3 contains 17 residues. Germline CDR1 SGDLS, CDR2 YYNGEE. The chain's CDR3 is CASSAGTGGLGNSPLHF. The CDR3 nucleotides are TGTGCCAGCAGCGCCGGGACAGGGGGATTGGGAAATTCACCCCTCCACTTT.

This chain's CDR3 is CASSPGADSYEQYF. The CDR3 nucleotides read TGTGCCAGCAGCCCAGGTGCCGATTCCTACGAGCAGTACTTC. V and J are TRBV9 and TRBJ2-7; D is unresolved. Germline assignment: CDR1 SGDLS and CDR2 YYNGEE. The CDR3 covers 14 residues. The V end lost 4 bases, the J end lost 1 base, and 12 bases lay between the germline ends.